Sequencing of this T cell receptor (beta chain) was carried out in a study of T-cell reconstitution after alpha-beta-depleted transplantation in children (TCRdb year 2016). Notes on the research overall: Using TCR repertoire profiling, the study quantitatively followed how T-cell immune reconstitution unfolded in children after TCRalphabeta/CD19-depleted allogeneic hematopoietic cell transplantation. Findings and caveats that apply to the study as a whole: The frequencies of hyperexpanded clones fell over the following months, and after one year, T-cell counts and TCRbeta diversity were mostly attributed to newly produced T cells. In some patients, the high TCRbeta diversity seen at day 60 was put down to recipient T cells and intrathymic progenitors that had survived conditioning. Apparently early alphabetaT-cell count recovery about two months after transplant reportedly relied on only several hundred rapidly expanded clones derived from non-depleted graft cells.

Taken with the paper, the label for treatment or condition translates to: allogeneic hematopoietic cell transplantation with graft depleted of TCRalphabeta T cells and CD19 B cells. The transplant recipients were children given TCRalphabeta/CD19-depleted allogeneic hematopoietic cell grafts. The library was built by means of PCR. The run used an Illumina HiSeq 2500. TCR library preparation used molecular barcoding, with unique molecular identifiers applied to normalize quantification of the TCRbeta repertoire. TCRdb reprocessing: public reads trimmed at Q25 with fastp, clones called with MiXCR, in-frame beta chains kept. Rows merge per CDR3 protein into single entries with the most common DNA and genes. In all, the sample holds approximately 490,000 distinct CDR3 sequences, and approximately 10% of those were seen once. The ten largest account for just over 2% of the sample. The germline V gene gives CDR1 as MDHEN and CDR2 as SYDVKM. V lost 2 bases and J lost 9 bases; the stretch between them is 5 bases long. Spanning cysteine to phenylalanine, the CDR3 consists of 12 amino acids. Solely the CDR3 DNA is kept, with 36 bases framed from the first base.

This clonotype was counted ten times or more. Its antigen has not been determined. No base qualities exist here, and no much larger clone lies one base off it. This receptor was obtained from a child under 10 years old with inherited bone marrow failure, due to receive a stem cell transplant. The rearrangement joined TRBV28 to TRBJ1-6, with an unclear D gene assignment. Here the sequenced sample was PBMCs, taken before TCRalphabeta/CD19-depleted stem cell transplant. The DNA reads TGTGCCAGCAGTTTAATTGGTTCACCCCTCCACTTT. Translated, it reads CASSLIGSPLHF.